A single T cell receptor beta chain is shown here with its context. J lost 1 base, V lost 6 bases, and 4 bases had no gene match. CDR1 SGHDT and CDR2 YYEEEE come from the germline V gene. This CDR3 spans 15 amino acids. Measured with immunoSEQ multiplex PCR; TCRdb has only the in-frame clones, and not every one. Among 15,000 or so clones, about 70% were seen once, and the ten largest hold 25% to 30%. The record originates from a study of T cells after somatic rescue of genetic block. This sequence was found in a man between 18 and 29 years old. The V and J genes are TRBV5-6 and TRBJ2-6, with 7 bases fitting TRBD1. The sequenced sample consisted of peripheral blood mononuclear cells (PBMCs). CDR3 bases: TGTGCCAGCACCCCGACAGGGTCTGGGGCCAACGTCCTGACTTTC. It codes for CASTPTGSGANVLTF.